This T cell receptor beta chain was documented in a study of blood T cell repertoires in COVID-19. Those enrolled, adults aged roughly 18 to 90 years, came from around 24 US areas. Clones were sequenced by immunoSEQ multiplex PCR, and TCRdb holds only the in-frame ones, with some missing. The data contain hundreds of thousands of clones, approximately 91% of them seen just once; the ten biggest clones take up around 2.1%. Unmatched junction bases numbered 14, after V lost 4 bases and J lost 6 bases. Per the germline V gene, CDR1 is SGHNT and CDR2 is YYREEE (reference sequence). This CDR3 contains 16 residues.

Input material: PBMCs or T cells enriched from blood (not recorded which). The TCR was taken from a woman in her thirties or forties with acute COVID-19. The rearrangement joins TRBV5-4 to TRBJ1-1; 8 nucleotides align to TRBD1. The CDR3: CASSPSPQGVGSEAFF. Written as DNA, the CDR3 is TGTGCCAGCAGCCCAAGTCCACAGGGGGTAGGGTCTGAAGCTTTCTTT.